The 22 T cell receptor beta chains below come from one sample, sequenced in a study of cytomegalovirus exposure and HLA in healthy donors. This PCR relied on a set of 60 Vbeta primers and 13 Jbeta primers. Assay: immunoSEQ multiplex PCR; the TCRdb copy retains only in-frame clones and omits some. The table shows 140,000 or so clones, with 75% to 80% occurring only once. Sequencing was performed on PBMCs. All receptors derive from a woman in her twenties or thirties in good health and CMV-seronegative.

In its sample, this clone was seen a few times. The J gene is TRBJ2-3, the V gene TRBV29-1, with 7 positions matching TRBD2. Germline CDR1 and CDR2: SQVTM and ANQGSEA. V lost 6 bases to trimming and J lost 1 base; unmatched junction nucleotides: 7. This CDR3 spans 14 amino acids. CDR3 residues: CSVPPSGGTDTQYF. The CDR3 DNA reads as TGCAGCGTCCCCCCCAGCGGGGGCACAGATACGCAGTATTTT.

The chain employs TRBV4-3 and TRBJ1-2; tentatively, D is TRBD1 (6 bases). This CDR3 has 15 residues. V lost 1 base, J lost 0 bases, and 9 bases lay in between. In germline, CDR1 is LGHNA, CDR2 YSLEER. CDR3 in DNA: TGCGCCAGCAGCCAAGGGGGGACAACTAACTATGGCTACACCTTC. It translates to CASSQGGTTNYGYTF.

This chain joins TRBV21-1 and TRBJ1-1; the table's D call TRBD1 went unverified against the DNA. TRBV21-1 is a pseudogene. The CDR3 runs 13 residues. CDR3 nucleotides: TGTGCCAGAGGGGCCCCGCATTACGTTGAAGCTTTCTTT. Its translation: CARGAPHYVEAFF.

The V gene is TRBV6-1, the J gene TRBJ2-1, with D tentatively TRBD1 (6 bases). CDR1 and CDR2 from the germline V gene are MNHNS and SASEGT. CDR3 length: 14 amino acids. Trimming took 8 bases from V and 0 from J, leaving 11 bases between them. The DNA for the CDR3 is TGTGCCAGCCAGGGGACCGGCTCCTACAATGAGCAGTTCTTC. Residues: CASQGTGSYNEQFF.

The chain uses TRBV6-6 and TRBJ2-7; D may be TRBD2 (6 bases). The V end lost 6 bases, the J end lost 6 bases, and 18 bases lay between the germline ends. The CDR3 has 14 residues. Germline CDR1 reads MNHNY; CDR2 reads SVGAGI (reference sequence). CDR3 protein: CASSPALAETEQYF. The CDR3 nucleotides are TGTGCCAGCAGCCCGGCACTAGCAGAAACCGAGCAGTACTTC.

V and J are TRBV9 and TRBJ2-7; tentative D call: TRBD1 (7 bases). Germline V lookup: CDR1 SGDLS, CDR2 YYNGEE. This CDR3 has 15 amino acids. Trimming took 4 bases from V and 5 from J, leaving 19 bases between them. This CDR3 reads CASSPRQGDFDEQYF. The CDR3 DNA follows: TGTGCCAGCAGCCCCCGCCAGGGGGACTTCGACGAGCAGTACTTC. The full variable domain, its missing parts supplied by reference TRBV9 and TRBJ2-7, is DSGVTQTPKHLITATGQRVTLRCSPRSGDLSVYWYQQSLDQGLQFLIQYYNGEERAKGNILERFSAQQFPDLHSELNLSSLELGDSALYFCASSPRQGDFDEQYFGPGTRLTVT.

The chain links TRBV10-3 to TRBJ1-1; 9 bases align to TRBD1. V lost 6 bases to trimming and J lost 0 bases; unmatched junction nucleotides: 11. The germline gives CDR1 ENHRY, CDR2 SYGVKD. This CDR3 has 17 amino acids. The CDR3 DNA is TGTGCCATCAGAAGGACAGGGGAATATAGCATGAACACTGAAGCTTTCTTT. It yields the protein CAIRRTGEYSMNTEAFF.

The chain employs TRBV6-6 and TRBJ2-1; D call uncertain. V was trimmed by 10 bases and J by 0 bases, leaving 10 bases between them. The germline V gene has CDR1 MNHNY and CDR2 SVGAGI (reference sequence). The CDR3 contains 13 residues. CDR3 region: CATLTSSYNEQFF. The CDR3 DNA reads TGTGCCACCCTAACGAGCTCCTACAATGAGCAGTTCTTC.

V usage is TRBV6-4 and J usage is TRBJ2-3, with TRBD1 as a possible D gene (6 bases). V lost 4 bases and J lost 6, with 14 bases in between. The CDR3 totals 14 residues. From germline, CDR1 is MRHNA and CDR2 SNTAGT. The DNA of the CDR3 is TGTGCCAGCAGTGCAGGGGCCGCTTTGGATACGCAGTATTTT. Translated, it gives CASSAGAALDTQYF.

The J gene is TRBJ2-5, the V gene TRBV13, with TRBD1 identical over 8 bases. V lost 8 bases and J lost 3; bases outside the gene matches: 8. Looked up from germline, CDR1 is PRHDT and CDR2 is FYEKMQ (reference sequence). The CDR3 totals 14 residues. The CDR3, as DNA: TGTGCCAGCCCGACAGGGGTGGGCAAAGAGACCCAGTACTTC. This codes for CASPTGVGKETQYF.

V and J are TRBV25-1 and TRBJ2-7, with 8 bases identical to TRBD1. The CDR3 loop spans 15 amino acids. The V and J ends lost 6 bases and 0 bases, in that order; junction bases with no gene match: 7. Germline loops: CDR1 MGHDK, CDR2 SYGVNS. In DNA, the CDR3 is TGTGCCAGCAGATCGGGACAGGTAGCCTCCTACGAGCAGTACTTC. Translation gives CASRSGQVASYEQYF.

CDR3 in DNA: TGTGCCAGTAGGGAACAGGGTGGTTTCGCTGAAGCTTTCTTT. It codes for CASREQGGFAEAFF. The V call is TRBV19, the J call TRBJ1-1, with a tentative D call TRBD1 (6 bases). The germline V and J ends were trimmed by 6 bases and 6 bases, with 17 bases remaining between them. Germline V gene data show CDR1 as LNHDA and CDR2 as SQIVND (reference sequence). CDR3 length: 14 residues.

J is TRBJ1-2 and V is TRBV5-4, with 8 bases aligning to TRBD1. The germline V gene encodes CDR1 SGHNT and CDR2 YYREEE (reference sequence). V gave up 4 bases and J gave up 7 bases; unmatched junction bases: 9. This CDR3 spans 14 amino acids. The CDR3: CASSKYQGAGGYTF. The CDR3 region has the DNA TGTGCCAGCAGCAAGTACCAGGGGGCCGGTGGCTACACCTTC.

The chain couples TRBV5-4 to TRBJ2-2; D is perhaps TRBD1 (6 bases). V was pared by 4 bases and J by 0 bases, with 13 bases between. Germline CDR1 and CDR2: SGHNT and YYREEE (reference sequence). This CDR3 contains 16 residues. The DNA for the CDR3 is TGTGCCAGCAGCCTAGGGGGACGGTCGAACACCGGGGAGCTGTTTTTT. Amino acid sequence: CASSLGGRSNTGELFF. Based on the CDR3 plus reference TRBV5-4 and TRBJ2-2, the full variable domain is ETGVTQSPTHLIKTRGQQVTLRCSSQSGHNTVSWYQQALGQGPQFIFQYYREEENGRGNFPPRFSGLQFPNYSSELNVNALELDDSALYLCASSLGGRSNTGELFFGEGSRLTVL.

V is TRBV5-6 and J is TRBJ1-3, with 7 nucleotides matching TRBD1. This CDR3 is built from 19 residues. V lost 0 bases to trimming and J lost 4 bases; unmatched junction nucleotides: 16. Per the germline V gene, CDR1 is SGHDT and CDR2 is YYEEEE. The CDR3 DNA reads TGTGCCAGCAGCTTGGAGGCGACAGGAGGGGGCTGGAGAGGAAACACCATATATTTT. This codes for CASSLEATGGGWRGNTIYF.

V gene TRBV5-4 combines with J gene TRBJ1-5, with TRBD1 matching over 7 bases. Germline loops: CDR1 SGHNT, CDR2 YYREEE (reference sequence). V lost 0 bases, J lost 2 bases, and 2 bases stayed unmatched. The CDR3 is made up of 15 amino acids. The CDR3 region is CASSLDGQGNQPQHF. The CDR3 bases are TGTGCCAGCAGCTTGGATGGACAGGGCAATCAGCCCCAGCATTTT.

CDR3 amino acids: CASSPGKGVEKLFF. CDR3 in DNA: TGCGCCAGCAGCCCCGGGAAGGGGGTAGAAAAACTGTTTTTT. The chain combines TRBV5-1 with TRBJ1-4, with D possibly TRBD1 on 6 matching bases. The CDR3 is made up of 14 amino acids. Trimming left V 4 bases short and J 8 bases short, with 15 bases between. Germline CDR1 SGHRS, CDR2 YFSETQ. The whole variable domain, remainder taken from reference TRBV5-1 and TRBJ1-4, is KAGVTQTPRYLIKTRGQQVTLSCSPISGHRSVSWYQQTPGQGLQFLFEYFSETQRNKGNFPGRFSGRQFSNSRSEMNVSTLELGDSALYLCASSPGKGVEKLFFGSGTQLSVL.

This chain uses TRBV29-1 with TRBJ2-5; 7 nucleotides align to TRBD1. J lost 5 bases, V lost 7 bases, and 13 bases had no gene match. Per the germline V gene, CDR1 is SQVTM and CDR2 is ANQGSEA. CDR3 length equals 14 residues. CDR3 sequence (DNA): TGCAGCGGGGGGATCGGGACAGTAGAGGAGACCCAGTACTTC. Translation gives CSGGIGTVEETQYF. The whole variable domain, filled in from reference TRBV29-1 and TRBJ2-5, reads SAVISQKPSRDICQRGTSLTIQCQVDSQVTMMFWYRQQPGQSLTLIATANQGSEATYESGFVIDKFPISRPNLTFSTLTVSNMSPEDSSIYLCSGGIGTVEETQYFGPGTRLLVL.

This chain links TRBV18 with TRBJ2-3; 9 nucleotides line up with TRBD2. Trimming cost V 3 bases and J 4 bases; bases outside gene matches: 8. CDR3 length: 16 residues. CDR1 and CDR2 (germline): KGHSH, LQKENI. The CDR3 sequence is CASSPARGGGADTQYF. CDR3 sequence (DNA): TGTGCCAGCTCACCGGCGCGGGGGGGCGGAGCAGATACGCAGTATTTT.

The chain employs TRBV11-2 and TRBJ1-4, with 8 bases matching TRBD1. This CDR3 is 15 amino acids long. CDR1 is SGHAT and CDR2 is FQNNGV in the germline V gene. The V and J ends lost 3 bases and 5 bases, in that order; junction bases with no gene match: 5. In DNA, the CDR3 is TGTGCCAGCAGCTTGAGGGACAGGAGAAATGAAAAACTGTTTTTT. This codes for CASSLRDRRNEKLFF.

This clone turned up a few times. This chain uses TRBV5-1 with TRBJ1-6; 7 bases are a match to TRBD1. The CDR3 is 13 amino acids. The germline CDR1 and CDR2 sequences are SGHRS and YFSETQ. V shed 4 bases, J shed 8 bases, and the junction held 3 bases outside the gene matches. CDR3 protein: CASSEGTDSPLHF. CDR3 DNA: TGCGCCAGCAGCGAGGGGACAGATTCACCCCTCCACTTT.

The chain links TRBV2 to TRBJ1-1; no reliable D call. This CDR3 has 14 amino acids. Germline values: CDR1 SNHLY, CDR2 FYNNEI. Trimming removed 10 bases at V and 0 bases at J, with 15 bases between. CDR3 sequence reads: CATENPPMNTEAFF. Written as DNA, the CDR3 is TGTGCCACCGAGAATCCGCCCATGAACACTGAAGCTTTCTTT.